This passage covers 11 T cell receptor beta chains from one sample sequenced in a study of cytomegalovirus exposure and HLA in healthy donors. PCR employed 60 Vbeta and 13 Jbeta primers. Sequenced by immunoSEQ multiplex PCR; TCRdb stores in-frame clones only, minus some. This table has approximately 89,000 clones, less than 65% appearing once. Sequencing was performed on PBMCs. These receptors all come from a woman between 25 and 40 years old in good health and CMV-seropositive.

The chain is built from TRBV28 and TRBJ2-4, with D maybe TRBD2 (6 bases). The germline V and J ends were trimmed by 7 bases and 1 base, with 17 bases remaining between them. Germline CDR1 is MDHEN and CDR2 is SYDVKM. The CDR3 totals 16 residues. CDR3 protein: CASTGGPYPAKNIQYF. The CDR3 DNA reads TGTGCCAGCACCGGGGGACCCTATCCGGCCAAAAACATTCAGTACTTC.

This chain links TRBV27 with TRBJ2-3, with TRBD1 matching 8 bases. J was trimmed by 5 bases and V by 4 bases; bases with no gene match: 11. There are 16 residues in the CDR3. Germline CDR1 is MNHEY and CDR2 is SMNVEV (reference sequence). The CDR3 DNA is TGTGCCAGCAGTTCTCTGGACAGGGTGGTTGGAGATACGCAGTATTTT. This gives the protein CASSSLDRVVGDTQYF.

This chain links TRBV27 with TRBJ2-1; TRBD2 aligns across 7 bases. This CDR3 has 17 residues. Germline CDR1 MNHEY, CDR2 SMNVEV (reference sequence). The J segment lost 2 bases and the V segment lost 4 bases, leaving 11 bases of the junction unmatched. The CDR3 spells CASSSQLSGVAYNEQFF. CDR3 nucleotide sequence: TGTGCCAGCAGTTCGCAACTGAGCGGGGTGGCCTACAATGAGCAGTTCTTC.

The CDR3 region is CAISGSPRSGEQYF. The CDR3, as DNA: TGTGCCATCAGTGGGTCCCCCCGGTCAGGCGAGCAGTACTTC. The V and J genes are TRBV10-3 and TRBJ2-7; D gene ambiguous. V lost 4 bases and J 6 bases, leaving 16 bases between the germline ends. The CDR3 extends over 14 amino acids. CDR1 is ENHRY and CDR2 is SYGVKD in the germline V gene.

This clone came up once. CDR3 amino acids: CASSRGQSNTEAFF. As DNA, the CDR3 is TGTGCCAGCAGCCGGGGACAGTCGAACACTGAAGCTTTCTTT. The rearrangement uses TRBV28 and TRBJ1-1, with 7 nucleotides matching TRBD1. CDR3 length: 14 residues. CDR1 and CDR2 (germline): MDHEN, SYDVKM. Germline trimming cut 6 bases from V and 1 base from J; bases unmatched to any gene: 5. Variable domain in full (rest from reference TRBV28 and TRBJ1-1): DVKVTQSSRYLVKRTGEKVFLECVQDMDHENMFWYRQDPGLGLRLIYFSYDVKMKEKGDIPEGYSVSREKKERFSLILESASTNQTSMYLCASSRGQSNTEAFFGQGTRLTVV.

DNA of the CDR3: TGTGCCAGCACCCTCGGCTCTGGAAACACCATATATTTT. Translated: CASTLGSGNTIYF. The rearrangement joins TRBV28 to TRBJ1-3; D not resolved. The length of the CDR3 is 13 residues. V was shortened by 7 bases and J by 0 bases, with 7 bases between the two germline ends. From germline, CDR1 is MDHEN and CDR2 SYDVKM. The full variable domain, in which reference TRBV28 and TRBJ1-3 provide the parts outside the CDR3, is DVKVTQSSRYLVKRTGEKVFLECVQDMDHENMFWYRQDPGLGLRLIYFSYDVKMKEKGDIPEGYSVSREKKERFSLILESASTNQTSMYLCASTLGSGNTIYFGEGSWLTVV.

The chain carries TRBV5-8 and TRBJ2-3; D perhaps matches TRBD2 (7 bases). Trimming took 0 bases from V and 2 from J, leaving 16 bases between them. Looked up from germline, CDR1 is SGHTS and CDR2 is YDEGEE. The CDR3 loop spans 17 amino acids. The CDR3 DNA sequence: TGTGCCAGCAGCTTGGCGGCGGGGGCCCTCCTCACAGATACGCAGTATTTT. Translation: CASSLAAGALLTDTQYF.

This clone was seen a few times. CDR3 sequence (DNA): TGTGCCAGCAGTTACTTAGCACAGAACACTGAAGCTTTCTTT. This codes for CASSYLAQNTEAFF. V is TRBV6-5 and J is TRBJ1-1; no clear D. Germline V lookup: CDR1 MNHEY, CDR2 SVGAGI. This CDR3 region has 14 residues. Trimming stripped 1 base from V and 1 base from J, with 7 bases between.

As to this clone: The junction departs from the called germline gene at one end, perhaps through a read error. CDR3 bases: TGTGCCAGCACGGGACAGGGGGCACATGGCTACCCCTTC. Its translation is CASTGQGAHGYPF. The chain combines TRBV4-2 with TRBJ1-2; 12 bases align to TRBD1. Germline V gene lookup returns CDR1 LGHNA and CDR2 YNFKEQ. The CDR3 totals 13 residues.

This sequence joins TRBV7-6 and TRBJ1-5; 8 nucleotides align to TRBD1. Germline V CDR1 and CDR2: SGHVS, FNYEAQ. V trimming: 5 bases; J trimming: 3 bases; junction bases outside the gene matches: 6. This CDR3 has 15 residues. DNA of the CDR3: TGTGCCAGCAGCCTCGACAGGGGCATCAATCAGCCCCAGCATTTT. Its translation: CASSLDRGINQPQHF.

The CDR3 reads CASSHRVGEAFF. CDR3 nucleotides: TGCGCCAGCAGCCACAGGGTCGGCGAAGCTTTCTTT. The chain joins TRBV10-1 to TRBJ1-1, with D perhaps matching TRBD1 (6 bases). Per germline, CDR1 WNHNN and CDR2 SYGVQD (reference sequence). The V end was cut by 6 bases, the J end by 8 bases, with 13 bases between. This CDR3 has 12 amino acids.